These 29 T cell receptor beta chains came from one sample sequenced in a study of beta chain features in type 1 diabetes. Reverse transcription of all isolated RNA meant that expressed TCRB transcripts were sequenced. This table comes from immunoSEQ multiplex PCR, and its TCRdb copy is limited to in-frame clones, with some not included. Found here are hundreds of thousands of clones, around 13% of them singletons; the top ten hold more than 6.5%. Sequenced material: central memory CD4+ T cells from blood. These receptor sequences come from a young man in good health.

In its sample, this clone was seen many times. Germline is not matched at one junction end, which may reflect a read error. The chain joins TRBV7-7 to TRBJ1-2, with D hard to call. This CDR3 has 12 amino acids. Germline V gene lookup returns CDR1 SSHAT and CDR2 FNYEAQ (reference sequence). The CDR3 sequence: CASSLVSYGYTF. The CDR3 DNA follows: TGTGCTAGCAGCTTAGTCAGTTACGGCTACACCTTC.

CDR3 coding DNA: TGCGCCAGCAGAGAGGGGGGAGACTATGGCTACACCTTC. This encodes CASREGGDYGYTF. V and J are TRBV10-2 and TRBJ1-2; D might be TRBD1 (6 bases). The V end was cut by 6 bases, the J end by 3 bases, with 11 bases between. The CDR3 is 13 amino acids. Per the germline V gene, CDR1 is WSHSY and CDR2 is SAAADI.

The J gene is TRBJ2-3, the V gene TRBV11-2, with D possibly TRBD2 on 5 matching bases. V was shortened by 3 bases and J by 0 bases, with 10 bases between the two germline ends. Germline loops: CDR1 SGHAT, CDR2 FQNNGV. CDR3 size: 15 residues. The CDR3 nucleotides are TGTGCCAGCAGCTTTTACGGGGATAGCACAGATACGCAGTATTTT. Protein: CASSFYGDSTDTQYF.

This clone was observed a few times. The rearrangement links TRBV29-1 to TRBJ2-3; D is perhaps TRBD1 (6 bases). Germline assignment: CDR1 SQVTM and CDR2 ANQGSEA. V was clipped by 4 bases and J by 2 bases, with 10 bases between them. The CDR3 runs 13 residues. In DNA, the CDR3 is TGCAGCGTTGCCCACAGGGACACAGATACGCAGTATTTT. Its translation: CSVAHRDTDTQYF.

This chain connects TRBV2 to TRBJ1-4; 10 bases map to TRBD1. This CDR3 has 14 amino acids. The germline gives CDR1 SNHLY, CDR2 FYNNEI. V shed 7 bases, J shed 4 bases, and the junction held 3 bases outside the gene matches. The DNA for the CDR3 is TGTGCCAGCACCAGGGACAGGGGTAATGAAAAACTGTTTTTT. Amino acid sequence: CASTRDRGNEKLFF.

The chain uses TRBV7-2 and TRBJ2-5; 7 nucleotides agree with TRBD2. From germline, CDR1 is SGHTA and CDR2 FQGNSA. The CDR3 contains 14 residues. With 4 bases clipped from V and 7 bases from J, the junction kept 9 bases outside the gene matches. The CDR3 loop is CASSSTGRAATQYF. The CDR3 nucleotides read TGTGCCAGCAGCTCTACGGGGAGGGCCGCGACCCAGTACTTC.

A few counts support this clone. This chain links TRBV27 with TRBJ1-1; the D gene is possibly TRBD1 (5 bases). Germline V gene sequence: CDR1 MNHEY, CDR2 SMNVEV (reference sequence). V shed 6 bases and J shed 0 bases, with 11 bases lying between them. The CDR3 runs 14 residues. Here the CDR3 reads CASRLLGLNTEAFF. The CDR3 coding sequence is TGTGCCAGCAGGTTGTTGGGGCTGAACACTGAAGCTTTCTTT.

This chain uses TRBV5-6 with TRBJ2-5; D perhaps matches TRBD2 (6 bases). The germline V and J ends were trimmed by 4 bases and 9 bases, with 25 bases remaining between them. CDR3 length: 16 residues. Germline assignment: CDR1 SGHDT and CDR2 YYEEEE. The CDR3 DNA sequence: TGTGCCAGCAGCCCTGCAGGAGGGGTTTTTTTTGAGCCCCAGTACTTC. Translation: CASSPAGGVFFEPQYF.

The chain employs TRBV27 and TRBJ2-2, with D hard to call. The germline V and J ends were trimmed by 6 bases and 7 bases, with 12 bases remaining between them. Per the germline V gene, CDR1 is MNHEY and CDR2 is SMNVEV (reference sequence). The CDR3 runs to 13 residues. The CDR3 here is CASRRHANGELFF. CDR3 in DNA: TGTGCCAGCAGAAGACACGCTAACGGGGAGCTGTTTTTT.

This clone was observed a handful of times. The chain employs TRBV11-2 and TRBJ2-5, with D perhaps matching TRBD1 (5 bases). Germline lookup yields CDR1 SGHAT and CDR2 FQNNGV. This CDR3 has 15 amino acids. The V gene lost 1 base and the J gene lost 3 bases, with 12 bases spanning the gap. The DNA of the CDR3 is TGTGCCAGCAGCTTAGTAGGGGTTGTGGAAGAGACCCAGTACTTC. Residues: CASSLVGVVEETQYF.

In this sample, this clone turned up a few times. This sequence joins TRBV29-1 and TRBJ2-3, with 8 bases fitting TRBD2. The CDR3 contains 14 residues. After removal of 5 bases from V and 5 bases from J, the junction contained 9 bases not matched to a gene. Germline CDR1 is SQVTM and CDR2 is ANQGSEA. Here the CDR3 DNA reads TGCAGCGTTTTGACTAGCGCGGGAGGAGATACGCAGTATTTT. It encodes CSVLTSAGGDTQYF.

This clone came up a few times. This sequence joins TRBV10-3 and TRBJ2-5; D is perhaps TRBD2 (5 bases). CDR1 and CDR2 from the germline V gene are ENHRY and SYGVKD. The V end was cut by 8 bases, the J end by 4 bases, with 17 bases between. The length of the CDR3 is 14 residues. As DNA, the CDR3 is TGTGCCATCCGCCCGGGGTTGTCGAGAGAGACCCAGTACTTC. The encoded protein is CAIRPGLSRETQYF.

This chain joins TRBV30 and TRBJ1-3; D unclear. The CDR3 is made up of 13 amino acids. The ends were cut back, 6 bases at V and 0 bases at J, with 9 bases in the middle. The germline V gene encodes CDR1 GTSNPN and CDR2 SVGIG (reference sequence). The CDR3 is CACSHSSGNTIYF. DNA of the CDR3: TGTGCCTGTAGTCACAGCTCTGGAAACACCATATATTTT.

This clone was detected a few times. The J gene is TRBJ2-5, the V gene TRBV29-1; D is unresolved. The J call could be wrong; TRBJ2-7 is a better fit for the DNA end. Germline CDR1 reads SQVTM; CDR2 reads ANQGSEA. The CDR3 runs to 13 residues. CDR3: CSVNSKGSYEQYF. In DNA form, the CDR3 reads TGCAGCGTTAATAGTAAGGGTAGCTACGAGCAGTACTTC.

As for this clone: The sample contains more than one DNA sequence encoding this CDR3. The V call is TRBV5-6, the J call TRBJ2-2; D gene ambiguous. This CDR3 comprises 15 residues. The germline V gene encodes CDR1 SGHDT and CDR2 YYEEEE. Trimming took off 0 bases at V and 1 base at J, with 7 bases between the two ends. CDR3: CASSLGSGNTGELFF. The CDR3 DNA sequence: TGTGCCAGCAGCTTGGGGTCTGGGAACACCGGGGAGCTGTTTTTT.

This clone was counted ten times or more. V is TRBV7-2 and J is TRBJ2-1, with no clear D. This CDR3 is 19 amino acids long. Looked up from germline, CDR1 is SGHTA and CDR2 is FQGNSA. The V gene lost 3 bases and the J gene lost 0 bases, with 21 bases spanning the gap. The CDR3 loop reads CASSFRPSQAPNSYNEQFF. The CDR3 DNA reads as TGTGCCAGCAGCTTTCGTCCGTCCCAGGCTCCCAACTCCTACAATGAGCAGTTCTTC.

Only a few counts were recorded for this clone. The genes are TRBV5-1 and TRBJ1-1; D is unclear. CDR3 size: 13 residues. V was shortened by 1 base and J by 1 base, with 5 bases between the two germline ends. Per germline, CDR1 SGHRS and CDR2 YFSETQ. CDR3 sequence: CASSLTENTEAFF. CDR3 in DNA: TGCGCCAGCAGCTTGACCGAGAACACTGAAGCTTTCTTT.

The chain employs TRBV6-1 and TRBJ1-3; D gene uncertain. V lost 7 bases to trimming and J lost 3 bases, with 10 bases between them. CDR1 and CDR2 (germline): MNHNS, SASEGT. The CDR3 totals 13 residues. The CDR3 spells CASTDNGGNTIYF. The CDR3 DNA sequence: TGTGCCAGCACCGACAACGGTGGAAACACCATATATTTT.

This clone was counted between two and nine times. This chain joins TRBV11-2 and TRBJ1-5; D is ambiguous. V gave up 0 bases and J gave up 7 bases, with 7 bases separating them. CDR1 and CDR2 (germline): SGHAT, FQNNGV. The CDR3 sequence is 13 residues long. CDR3 coding DNA: TGTGCCAGCAGCTTAGATTTCAGGCAGCCCCAGCATTTT. Translated: CASSLDFRQPQHF.

This clone was seen at least ten times. The chain has TRBV7-2 and TRBJ1-1; D not resolved. CDR1 and CDR2 (germline): SGHTA, FQGNSA. The CDR3 is 18 amino acids. The germline V and J ends were trimmed by 5 bases and 0 bases, with 22 bases remaining between them. The CDR3 protein is CASSTPDWGTRLNTEAFF. DNA for the CDR3: TGTGCCAGCAGCACCCCGGATTGGGGTACCCGCCTGAACACTGAAGCTTTCTTT.

This chain links TRBV7-7 with TRBJ2-5; weak D call: TRBD1 (5 bases). Germline-derived CDR1 and CDR2 are SSHAT and FNYEAQ (reference sequence). V lost 5 bases and J lost 4, with 11 bases in between. This CDR3 region has 13 residues. The CDR3, as DNA: TGTGCCAGCAGCCCCCCAGGGTCAGAGACCCAGTACTTC. Its translation: CASSPPGSETQYF. Variable domain in full (rest from reference TRBV7-7 and TRBJ2-5): GAGVSQSPRYKVTKRGQDVTLRCDPISSHATLYWYQQALGQGPEFLTYFNYEAQPDKSGLPSDRFSAERPEGSISTLTIQRTEQRDSAMYRCASSPPGSETQYFGPGTRLLVL.

V usage is TRBV5-1 and J usage is TRBJ2-1; D is undetermined. The germline CDR1 and CDR2 sequences are SGHRS and YFSETQ. V was shortened by 4 bases and J by 7 bases, with 12 bases between the two germline ends. The CDR3 loop spans 13 amino acids. CDR3 region: CASSQDLGNEQFF. CDR3 DNA: TGCGCCAGCAGCCAGGACCTAGGTAATGAGCAGTTCTTC.

This clone occurred a few times. The chain joins TRBV27 to TRBJ2-5; TRBD2 matches at 8 bases. The J call may be in error: the DNA end matches TRBJ2-7 better. CDR1 and CDR2 from the germline V gene are MNHEY and SMNVEV (reference sequence). The CDR3 totals 13 residues. The DNA for the CDR3 is TGTGCCAGCAGTTGGCAGCGGGGGTACGAGCAGTACTTC. Translated, it gives CASSWQRGYEQYF.

The rearrangement joins TRBV6-1 to TRBJ2-1; 9 bases are shared with TRBD2. The CDR3 is 15 amino acids. V shed 2 bases and J 9 bases; nucleotides not matched to a gene: 8. Germline CDR1 reads MNHNS; CDR2 reads SASEGT. The CDR3 protein is CASSELASGVSEQFF. As DNA, the CDR3 is TGTGCCAGCAGTGAATTGGCTAGCGGGGTGTCTGAGCAGTTCTTC.

The chain carries TRBV29-1 and TRBJ2-1; a possible D gene is TRBD2 (7 bases). Germline V gene lookup returns CDR1 SQVTM and CDR2 ANQGSEA. This CDR3 comprises 14 residues. Trimming took off 7 bases at V and 4 bases at J, with 17 bases between the two ends. The CDR3 spells CSGGGGLPYNEQFF. CDR3 bases: TGCAGCGGAGGCGGGGGCCTCCCATACAATGAGCAGTTCTTC.

V gene TRBV5-1 combines with J gene TRBJ1-2; no firm D call. The CDR3 sequence is 14 residues long. The ends were cut back, 0 bases at V and 4 bases at J, with 10 bases in the middle. The V gene's germline CDR1 is SGHRS and CDR2 YFSETQ. CDR3 protein: CASSLGANVYGYTF. The DNA of the CDR3 is TGCGCCAGCAGCTTGGGGGCGAACGTCTATGGCTACACCTTC.

A few counts support this clone. The chain couples TRBV29-1 to TRBJ1-1; D unclear. Germline values: CDR1 SQVTM, CDR2 ANQGSEA. V was cut by 4 bases and J by 6 bases, with 12 bases left in between. This CDR3 is built from 12 residues. The chain's CDR3 is CSVGDPDAEAFF. CDR3 DNA sequence: TGCAGCGTTGGGGATCCTGACGCTGAAGCTTTCTTT.

The chain employs TRBV5-1 and TRBJ2-3; the D is unclear. CDR1 is SGHRS, CDR2 YFSETQ, per germline. The CDR3 spans 16 residues. The germline V and J ends were trimmed by 1 base and 0 bases, with 12 bases remaining between them. CDR3 sequence (DNA): TGCGCCAGCAGCTTGTCTGGAACACCTAGCACAGATACGCAGTATTTT. Translation gives CASSLSGTPSTDTQYF.

The chain has TRBV10-1 and TRBJ2-5; TRBD2 matches 7 bases. The germline V gene encodes CDR1 WNHNN and CDR2 SYGVQD (reference sequence). This CDR3 is 15 amino acids long. V lost 3 bases to trimming and J lost 3 bases; unmatched junction nucleotides: 7. CDR3 protein: CASSESRAGKETQYF. CDR3 DNA sequence: TGCGCCAGCAGTGAATCCAGAGCGGGGAAAGAGACCCAGTACTTC.